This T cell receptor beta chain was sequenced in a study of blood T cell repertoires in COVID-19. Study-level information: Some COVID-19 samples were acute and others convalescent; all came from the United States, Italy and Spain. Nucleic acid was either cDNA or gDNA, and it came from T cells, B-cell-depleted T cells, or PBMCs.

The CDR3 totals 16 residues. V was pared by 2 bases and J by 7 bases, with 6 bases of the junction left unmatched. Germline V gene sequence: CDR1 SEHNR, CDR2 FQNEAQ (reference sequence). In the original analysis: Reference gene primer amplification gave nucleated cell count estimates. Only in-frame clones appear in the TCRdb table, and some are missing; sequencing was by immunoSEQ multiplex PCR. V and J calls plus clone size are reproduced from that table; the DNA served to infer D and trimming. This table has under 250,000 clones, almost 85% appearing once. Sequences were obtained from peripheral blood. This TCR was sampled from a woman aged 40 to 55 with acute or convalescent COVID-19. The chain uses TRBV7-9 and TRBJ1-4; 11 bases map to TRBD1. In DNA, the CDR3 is TGTGCCAGCAGCTTACTCGGACAGGGGGCGAGTGAAAAACTGTTTTTT. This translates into CASSLLGQGASEKLFF.